Listed below are T cell receptor beta chains from one sample, sequenced in a study of blood T cell repertoires in COVID-19. Clones were read by immunoSEQ multiplex PCR, and TCRdb kept only the in-frame ones, dropping some. The repertoire consists of 110,000 to 150,000 clones, with 75% to 85% occurring once and the leading ten covering over 2.5%. Sequences were obtained from peripheral blood. The receptors come from a man in his fifties with acute or convalescent COVID-19. The CDR3 runs from the conserved cysteine through the conserved F or W. Each record gives: CDR3 DNA, CDR3 protein, D gene, J gene, V gene, clone size. A D gene is named only where the DNA matches it firmly. Some rows have no size entry. The others give once, few or many, or a class for an expanded clone.

TGTGCCATCAGCGGAGGGGAGGCAGATACGCAGTATTTT	CAISGGEADTQYF	NA	TRBJ2-3	TRBV10-3	NA
TGTGCCAGCAGCGTTGGCAGTAGCACAGATACGCAGTATTTT	CASSVGSSTDTQYF	NA	TRBJ2-3	TRBV9	NA
TGTGCCAGCTCCAGACAGGGTACCTACAATGAGCAGTTCTTC	CASSRQGTYNEQFF	TRBD1	TRBJ2-1	TRBV18	NA
TGTGCCAGCAGTTCACAGTTTAATGAAAAACTGTTTTTT	CASSSQFNEKLFF	NA	TRBJ1-4	TRBV27	once
TGTGCCAGCAGTTACGACAGGGGTATACGGAACACTGAAGCTTTCTTT	CASSYDRGIRNTEAFF	TRBD1	TRBJ1-1	TRBV6-5	NA
TGTGCCAGCAGCTTCTCACTAGCGGGATACAATGAGCAGTTCTTC	CASSFSLAGYNEQFF	TRBD2	TRBJ2-1	TRBV7-3	NA
TGTGCCAGCAGCGTAGCTTACCGGATTCGCGGGAGGAACAATGAGCAGTTCTTC	CASSVAYRIRGRNNEQFF	TRBD2	TRBJ2-1	TRBV9	NA
TGTGCCAGCATCTTACTCCCCGCGAGCTCCTACAATGAGCAGTTCTTC	CASILLPASSYNEQFF	NA	TRBJ2-1	TRBV2	NA
TGTGCCAGCAGTCCCGGGACAGGGGTTGTCAGTGAGCAGTTCTTC	CASSPGTGVVSEQFF	TRBD1	TRBJ2-1	TRBV27	NA
TGTGCCAGCAGTTACCGGACGAGGGGGGGCGGTTTTGAGCAGTTCTTC	CASSYRTRGGGFEQFF	NA	TRBJ2-1	TRBV6-5	once
TGTGCCAGCAGTCCGACAGAGGTGGATGGCTACACCTTC	CASSPTEVDGYTF	NA	TRBJ1-2	TRBV11-3	NA
TGTGCCAGCAGCTTGGACCAAGCCACTGGAAACACCATATATTTT	CASSLDQATGNTIYF	NA	TRBJ1-3	TRBV5-8	NA
TGCGCCAGCATAAGGCGGAGGGAGGGATCACCCCTCCACTTT	CASIRRREGSPLHF	NA	TRBJ1-6	TRBV10-1	NA
TGTGCCAGCAGCCAGGCTACAGGGGGAATCTACGAGCAGTACTTC	CASSQATGGIYEQYF	TRBD1	TRBJ2-7	TRBV7-2	NA
TGTGCCAGCAGTCCCTTCGCAGGGGTGGGTAACATTCAGTACTTC	CASSPFAGVGNIQYF	NA	TRBJ2-4	TRBV28	NA
TGTGCCAGCAGCCAAGTGGATCTAGCGTCTAGCACAGATACGCAGTATTTT	CASSQVDLASSTDTQYF	NA	TRBJ2-3	TRBV4-2	NA
TGTGCCAGCAGCCCGTGGGACAGGGGGAACATTCAGTACTTC	CASSPWDRGNIQYF	TRBD1	TRBJ2-4	TRBV7-9	NA
TGTGCCAGCAGCGTACCCGGGACAGAGACCTACGAGCAGTACTTC	CASSVPGTETYEQYF	TRBD1	TRBJ2-7	TRBV5-6	once
TGTGCCAGCAGCGTTACAGGGAACGAAGCTTTCTTT	CASSVTGNEAFF	NA	TRBJ1-1	TRBV7-9	NA
TGTGCCAGCAGCTACGAGGACAGGGTGGCCCAGTACTTC	CASSYEDRVAQYF	TRBD1	TRBJ2-5	TRBV11-2	NA
TGTGCCAGCAACGCCGGGACAGGGTATGAGACCCAGTACTTC	CASNAGTGYETQYF	TRBD1	TRBJ2-5	TRBV6-6	NA
TGTGCCAGCAGCCCGGGGACAGCTAACTATGGCTACACCTTC	CASSPGTANYGYTF	TRBD1	TRBJ1-2	TRBV3-1/TRBV3-2	NA
TGCGCCAGTCGACGAGGGCAGAACACCGGGGAGCTGTTTTTT	CASRRGQNTGELFF	NA	TRBJ2-2	TRBV5-1	few
TGTGCCAGCAGCGCGACCGGGACTCGTGGCGAAAAACTGTTTTTT	CASSATGTRGEKLFF	NA	TRBJ1-4	TRBV5-4	NA